The present T cell receptor beta chain was sequenced within a study of CD8+CD57+ T cells in acquired aplastic anemia. The CDR3 spans 15 residues. The germline CDR1 and CDR2 sequences are DFQATT and SNEGSKA (reference sequence). The V end was cut by 2 bases, the J end by 2 bases, with 14 bases between. Genomic DNA constituted the template upon which TCR beta VDJ and CDR3 profiling was performed. MiXCR, run by TCRdb on the reads, gives a single entry per CDR3 protein. The sample includes about 170,000 distinct CDR3 sequences, just under 65% seen only once; the top ten take 45%. The sequence derives from a human donor in good health. The chain joins TRBV20-1 to TRBJ2-3, with a tentative D call TRBD2 (5 bases). Sequencing was done on a sample of sorted CD4+, CD8+, or CD8+CD57+ T cells (not recorded which) from PBMCs. In nucleotides, the CDR3 is TGCAGTGCTAGACGCGGGTACGGAACCACAGATACGCAGTATTTT. Protein product: CSARRGYGTTDTQYF.